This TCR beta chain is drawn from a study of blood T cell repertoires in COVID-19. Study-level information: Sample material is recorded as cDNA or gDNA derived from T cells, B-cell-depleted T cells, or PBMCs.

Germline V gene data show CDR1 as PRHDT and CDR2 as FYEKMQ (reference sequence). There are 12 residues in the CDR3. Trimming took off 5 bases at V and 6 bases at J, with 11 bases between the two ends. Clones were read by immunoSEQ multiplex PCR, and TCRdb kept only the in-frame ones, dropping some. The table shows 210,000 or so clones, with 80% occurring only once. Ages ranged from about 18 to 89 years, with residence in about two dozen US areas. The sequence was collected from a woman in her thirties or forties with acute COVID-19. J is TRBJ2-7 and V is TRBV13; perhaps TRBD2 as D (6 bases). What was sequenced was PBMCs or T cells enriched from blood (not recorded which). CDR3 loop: CASSRPGGEQYF. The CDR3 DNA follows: TGTGCCAGCAGCCGGCCCGGGGGCGAGCAGTACTTC.